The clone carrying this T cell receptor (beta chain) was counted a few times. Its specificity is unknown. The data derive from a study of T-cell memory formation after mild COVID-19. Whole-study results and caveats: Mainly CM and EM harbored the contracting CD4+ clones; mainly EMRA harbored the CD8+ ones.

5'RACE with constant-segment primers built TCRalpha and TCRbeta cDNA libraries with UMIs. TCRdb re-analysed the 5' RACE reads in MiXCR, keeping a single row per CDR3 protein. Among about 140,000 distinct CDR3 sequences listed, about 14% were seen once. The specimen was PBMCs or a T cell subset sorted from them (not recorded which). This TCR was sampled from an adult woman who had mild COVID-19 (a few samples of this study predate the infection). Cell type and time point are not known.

CDR3 region: CASSRSGQAYEQYF. The CDR3 coding sequence is TGCGCCAGCAGCCGCTCCGGGCAGGCCTACGAGCAGTACTTC. The chain couples TRBV5-1 to TRBJ2-7; D is unresolved. Germline lookup yields CDR1 SGHRS and CDR2 YFSETQ. V was shortened by 4 bases and J by 2 bases, with 13 bases between the two germline ends. The CDR3 runs to 14 residues.